The source of this T cell receptor beta chain is a study of identical twins. TCRdb independently ran MiXCR on the 5' RACE reads; one entry per CDR3 protein. The sample includes around 1.7 million distinct CDR3 sequences, about 31% of them seen just once. This clonotype was detected only a few times. Its antigen is unknown. From germline, CDR1 is ENHRY and CDR2 SYGVKD. This CDR3 has 17 amino acids. Trimming removed 3 bases from V and 0 bases from J; junction bases left unmatched: 10. Each donor (without exception) was a healthy Caucasian. Study results and caveats: Conclusions were based on cross-sectional statistical analysis, without following the same donors.

This TCR was recovered from a newborn girl in good health. Input material: cord blood. V gene TRBV10-3 combines with J gene TRBJ1-1; 7 bases map to TRBD1. The DNA for the CDR3 is TGTGCCATCAGTGACCCAGACAGGGAGGAAGTGAACACTGAAGCTTTCTTT. It yields the protein CAISDPDREEVNTEAFF.